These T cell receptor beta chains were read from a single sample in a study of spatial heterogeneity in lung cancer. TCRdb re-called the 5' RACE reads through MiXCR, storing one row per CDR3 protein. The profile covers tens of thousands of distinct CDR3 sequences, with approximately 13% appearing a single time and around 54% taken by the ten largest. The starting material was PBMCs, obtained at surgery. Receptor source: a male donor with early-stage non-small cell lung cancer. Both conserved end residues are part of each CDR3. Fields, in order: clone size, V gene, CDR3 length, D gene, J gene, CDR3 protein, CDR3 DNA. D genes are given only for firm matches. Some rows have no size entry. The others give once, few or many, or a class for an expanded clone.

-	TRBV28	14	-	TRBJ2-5	CASSPTPNQETQYF	TGTGCCAGCAGTCCAACCCCAAACCAAGAGACCCAGTACTTC
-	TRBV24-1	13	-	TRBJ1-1	CATSATGLTEAFF	TGTGCCACCAGTGCGACGGGGCTCACTGAAGCTTTCTTT
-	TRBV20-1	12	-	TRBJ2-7	CSARLGNHEQYF	TGCAGTGCTAGATTGGGGAACCACGAGCAGTACTTC
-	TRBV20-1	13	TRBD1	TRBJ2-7	CSARNRGMDEQYF	TGCAGTGCTAGAAACAGGGGGATGGACGAGCAGTACTTC
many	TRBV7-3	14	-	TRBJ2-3	CASSSLSSTDTQYF	TGTGCCAGCAGCTCACTATCTAGTACCGATACGCAGTATTTT
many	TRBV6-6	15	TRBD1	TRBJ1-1	CASSYSQDRGAEAFF	TGTGCCAGCAGTTACTCCCAAGACAGGGGGGCTGAAGCTTTCTTT
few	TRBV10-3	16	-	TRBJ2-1	CAIKGAQREPYNEQFF	TGTGCCATCAAGGGGGCCCAGCGGGAACCCTACAATGAGCAGTTCTTC
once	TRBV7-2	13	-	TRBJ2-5	CASSLVAQETQYF	TGTGCCAGCAGCTTAGTGGCCCAAGAGACCCAGTACTTC
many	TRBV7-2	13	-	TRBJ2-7	CASSLGGGYEQYF	TGTGCCAGCAGCCTGGGAGGGGGGTACGAGCAGTACTTC
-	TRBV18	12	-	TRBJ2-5	CASSPGGETQYF	TGTGCCAGCTCACCAGGGGGCGAGACCCAGTACTTC
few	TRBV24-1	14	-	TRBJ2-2	CATRDRLNTGELFF	TGTGCCACCAGGGACAGACTGAACACCGGGGAGCTGTTTTTT
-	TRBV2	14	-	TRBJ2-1	CASKGAATYNEQFF	TGTGCCAGCAAAGGGGCGGCCACCTACAATGAGCAGTTCTTC
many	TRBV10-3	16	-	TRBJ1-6	CAISESRQTNNSPLHF	TGTGCCATCAGTGAGTCGAGACAGACTAATAATTCACCCCTCCACTTT
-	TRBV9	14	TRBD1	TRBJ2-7	CASSLSLDRYEQYF	TGTGCCAGCAGCCTCTCATTGGACAGGTACGAGCAGTACTTC
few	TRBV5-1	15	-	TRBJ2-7	CASSPEGVNLLEQYF	TGCGCCAGCAGCCCGGAGGGGGTGAACCTTTTGGAGCAGTACTTC
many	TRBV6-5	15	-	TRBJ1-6	CASKGGSGNNSPLHF	TGTGCCAGCAAAGGCGGGTCGGGGAATAATTCACCCCTCCACTTT
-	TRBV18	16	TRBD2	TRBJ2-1	CASSGLAGGTYNEQFF	TGTGCCAGCTCCGGACTAGCGGGGGGGACCTACAATGAGCAGTTCTTC
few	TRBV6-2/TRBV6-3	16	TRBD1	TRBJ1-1	CASSSAGTGGNTEAFF	TGTGCCAGCAGTTCCGCCGGGACAGGGGGGAACACTGAAGCTTTCTTT
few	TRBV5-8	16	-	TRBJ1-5	CASSLNEGYSNQPQHF	TGTGCCAGCAGCTTGAACGAGGGATATAGCAATCAGCCCCAGCATTTT
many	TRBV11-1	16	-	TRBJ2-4	CASSPRQAGTKNIQYF	TGTGCCAGCAGCCCCCGCCAGGCAGGGACCAAAAACATTCAGTACTTC
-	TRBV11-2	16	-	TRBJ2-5	CVSSPLEGVPQETQYF	TGTGTCAGCAGCCCACTAGAGGGGGTCCCCCAAGAGACCCAGTACTTC
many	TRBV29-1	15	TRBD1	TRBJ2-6	CSTIDRGIGANVLTF	TGCAGCACCATTGACAGGGGGATAGGGGCCAACGTCCTGACTTTC
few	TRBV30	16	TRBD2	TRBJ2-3	CAWTRGTSGQTDTQYF	TGTGCCTGGACCCGAGGGACTAGCGGCCAGACAGATACGCAGTATTTT
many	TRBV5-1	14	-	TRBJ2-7	CASSLESASYEQYF	TGCGCCAGCAGCTTGGAATCGGCCTCCTACGAGCAGTACTTC
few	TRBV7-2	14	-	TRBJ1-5	CASSFSMGGQPQHF	TGTGCCAGCAGCTTTTCCATGGGGGGTCAGCCCCAGCATTTT
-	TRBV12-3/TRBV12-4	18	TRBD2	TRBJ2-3	CASSPPSGGVSSTDTQYF	TGTGCCAGCAGCCCCCCCAGCGGGGGGGTATCTAGCACAGATACGCAGTATTTT
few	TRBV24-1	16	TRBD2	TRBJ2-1	CATSLGGLAGYNEQFF	TGTGCCACCAGCCTGGGAGGACTAGCGGGCTACAATGAGCAGTTCTTC
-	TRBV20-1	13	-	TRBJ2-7	CSAREWTAYEQYF	TGCAGTGCTAGGGAATGGACGGCCTACGAGCAGTACTTC
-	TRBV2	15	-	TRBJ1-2	CASRPQTGGSYGYTF	TGTGCCAGCAGACCCCAGACAGGAGGTTCCTATGGCTACACCTTC
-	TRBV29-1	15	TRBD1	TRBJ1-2	CSVDEGAQTNYGYTF	TGCAGCGTTGATGAGGGGGCTCAGACTAACTATGGCTACACCTTC
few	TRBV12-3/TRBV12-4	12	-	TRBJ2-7	CASSLQGYEQYF	TGTGCCAGCAGTTTACAGGGGTACGAGCAGTACTTC
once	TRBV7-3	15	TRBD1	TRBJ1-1	CASSLTPTGDTEAFF	TGTGCCAGCAGCTTGACCCCTACAGGGGACACTGAAGCTTTCTTT
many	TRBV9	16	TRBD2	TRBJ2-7	CASSVKPGLARDEQYF	TGTGCCAGCAGCGTTAAACCGGGACTAGCGAGGGACGAGCAGTACTTC
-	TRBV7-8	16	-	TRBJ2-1	CASSFVVRGPYNEQFF	TGTGCCAGCAGCTTCGTCGTAAGGGGCCCCTACAATGAGCAGTTCTTC
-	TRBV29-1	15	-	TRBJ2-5	CSVLAQASAYETQYF	TGCAGCGTTCTCGCCCAAGCTAGCGCGTATGAGACCCAGTACTTC
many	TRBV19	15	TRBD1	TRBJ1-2	CASSPRGGTGTIYTF	TGTGCCAGTAGTCCCCGAGGGGGGACAGGGACCATCTACACCTTC
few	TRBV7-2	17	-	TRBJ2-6	CASSLGPSRAGANVLTF	TGTGCCAGCAGCTTAGGGCCCAGCAGGGCTGGGGCCAACGTCCTGACTTTC
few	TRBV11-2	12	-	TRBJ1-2	CASRGRNYGYTF	TGTGCCAGCAGAGGACGTAACTATGGCTACACCTTC
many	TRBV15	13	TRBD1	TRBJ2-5	CATSRAQGETQYF	TGTGCCACCAGCAGAGCACAGGGGGAGACCCAGTACTTC
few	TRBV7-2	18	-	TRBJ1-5	CASSPRDAGYVGNQPQHF	TGTGCCAGCAGCCCAAGGGACGCAGGGTACGTAGGCAATCAGCCCCAGCATTTT
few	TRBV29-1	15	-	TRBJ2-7	CSVELLSAFPGEQYF	TGCAGCGTTGAGCTTCTGTCGGCCTTCCCTGGCGAGCAGTACTTC
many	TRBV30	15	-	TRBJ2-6	CAWRPGGNGANVLTF	TGTGCCTGGAGGCCCGGAGGGAATGGGGCCAACGTCCTGACTTTC
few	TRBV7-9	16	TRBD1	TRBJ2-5	CASSLTGDTLRQTQYF	TGTGCCAGCAGCTTGACAGGGGACACCCTAAGGCAGACCCAGTACTTC
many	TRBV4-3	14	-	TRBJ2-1	CASSQDTQSDEQFF	TGCGCCAGCAGCCAAGATACCCAGTCGGATGAGCAGTTCTTC
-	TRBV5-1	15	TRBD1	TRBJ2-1	CASNYWTGEGNEQFF	TGCGCCAGCAACTATTGGACAGGGGAGGGCAATGAGCAGTTCTTC
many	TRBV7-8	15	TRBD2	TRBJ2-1	CASSPSSGSRDEQFF	TGTGCCAGCAGCCCTTCTAGCGGGAGTCGAGATGAGCAGTTCTTC
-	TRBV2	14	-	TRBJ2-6	CASIGTAGANVLTF	TGTGCCAGCATAGGTACCGCTGGGGCCAACGTCCTGACTTTC
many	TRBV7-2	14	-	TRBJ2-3	CASSSPPERDTQYF	TGTGCCAGCAGCTCGCCACCAGAGAGGGATACGCAGTATTTT
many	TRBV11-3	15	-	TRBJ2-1	CASSLRTSIYNEQFF	TGTGCCAGCAGCCTGAGGACTTCAATCTACAATGAGCAGTTCTTC
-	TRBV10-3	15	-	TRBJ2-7	CATISSAVAAYEQYF	TGTGCCACGATATCCTCCGCGGTAGCGGCCTACGAGCAGTACTTC
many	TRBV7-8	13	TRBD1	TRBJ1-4	CATNRGANEKLFF	TGTGCCACGAACAGGGGGGCTAATGAAAAACTGTTTTTT
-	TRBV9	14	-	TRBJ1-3	CASSVAPLASTIYF	TGTGCCAGCAGCGTAGCCCCCCTCGCGAGCACCATATATTTT
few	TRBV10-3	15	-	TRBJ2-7	CAISESLASSYEQYF	TGTGCCATCAGTGAGTCACTAGCAAGCTCCTACGAGCAGTACTTC
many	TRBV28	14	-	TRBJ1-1	CASRFRATNTEAFF	TGTGCCAGCAGGTTCAGGGCGACGAACACTGAAGCTTTCTTT
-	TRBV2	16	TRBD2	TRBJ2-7	CASSEPPGGVTYEQYF	TGTGCCAGCAGTGAGCCCCCGGGAGGAGTAACGTACGAGCAGTACTTC
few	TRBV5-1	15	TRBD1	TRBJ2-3	CASSLGHRGTDTQYF	TGCGCCAGCAGCTTGGGACACAGGGGTACAGATACGCAGTATTTT
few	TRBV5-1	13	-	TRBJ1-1	CASRVSLNTEAFF	TGCGCCAGCAGGGTCAGCTTGAACACTGAAGCTTTCTTT
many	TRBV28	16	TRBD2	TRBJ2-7	CASSLMGLAGIYEQYF	TGTGCCAGCAGTTTAATGGGACTAGCGGGTATCTACGAGCAGTACTTC